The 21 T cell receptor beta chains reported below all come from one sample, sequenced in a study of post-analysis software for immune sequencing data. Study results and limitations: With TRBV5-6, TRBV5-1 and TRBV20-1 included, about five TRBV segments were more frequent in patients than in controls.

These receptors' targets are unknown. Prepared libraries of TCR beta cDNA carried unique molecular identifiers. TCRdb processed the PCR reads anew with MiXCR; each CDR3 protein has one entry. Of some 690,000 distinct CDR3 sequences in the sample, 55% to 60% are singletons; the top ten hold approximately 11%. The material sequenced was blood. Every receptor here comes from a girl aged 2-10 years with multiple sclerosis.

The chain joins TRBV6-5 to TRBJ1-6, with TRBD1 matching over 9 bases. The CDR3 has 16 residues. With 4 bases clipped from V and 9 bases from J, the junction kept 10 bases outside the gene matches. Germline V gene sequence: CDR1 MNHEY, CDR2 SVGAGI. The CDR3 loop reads CASSWGDREISSPLHF. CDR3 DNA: TGTGCCAGCAGTTGGGGGGACAGGGAGATATCTTCACCCCTCCACTTT.

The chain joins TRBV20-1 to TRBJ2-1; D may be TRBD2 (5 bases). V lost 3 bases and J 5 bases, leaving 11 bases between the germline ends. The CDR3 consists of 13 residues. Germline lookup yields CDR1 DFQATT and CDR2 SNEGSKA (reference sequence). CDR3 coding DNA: TGCAGTGCTAGGTTACTAGAAAACAATGAGCAGTTCTTC. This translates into CSARLLENNEQFF.

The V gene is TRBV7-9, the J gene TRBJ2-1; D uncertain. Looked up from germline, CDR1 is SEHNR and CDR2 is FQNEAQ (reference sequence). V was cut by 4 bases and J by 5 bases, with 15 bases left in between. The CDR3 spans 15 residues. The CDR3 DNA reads TGTGCCAGCAGCTCCCGGACCAGTACGAACAATGAGCAGTTCTTC. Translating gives CASSSRTSTNNEQFF.

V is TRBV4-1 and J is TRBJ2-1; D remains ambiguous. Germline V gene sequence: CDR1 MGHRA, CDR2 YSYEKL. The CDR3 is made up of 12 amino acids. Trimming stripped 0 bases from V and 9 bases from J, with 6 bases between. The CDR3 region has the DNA TGCGCCAGCAGCCAAGATCCCAGTGAGCAGTTCTTC. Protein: CASSQDPSEQFF.

CDR3 DNA: TGCGCCAGCAGCTGGGGGTTGGACCTGCCCCAGTTCTTC. Its translation: CASSWGLDLPQFF. The chain uses TRBV5-1 and TRBJ2-1; D may match TRBD1 or TRBD2 (5 bases each). This CDR3 has 13 amino acids. Germline V CDR1 and CDR2: SGHRS, YFSETQ. V was cut by 3 bases and J by 13 bases, with 17 bases left in between.

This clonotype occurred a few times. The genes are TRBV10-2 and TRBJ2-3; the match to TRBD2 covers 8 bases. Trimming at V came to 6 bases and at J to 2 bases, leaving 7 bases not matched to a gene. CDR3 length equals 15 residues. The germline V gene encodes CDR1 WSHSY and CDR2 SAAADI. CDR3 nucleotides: TGCGCCAGCAGCCCCAGCGGGGGAATCACAGATACGCAGTATTTT. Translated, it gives CASSPSGGITDTQYF.

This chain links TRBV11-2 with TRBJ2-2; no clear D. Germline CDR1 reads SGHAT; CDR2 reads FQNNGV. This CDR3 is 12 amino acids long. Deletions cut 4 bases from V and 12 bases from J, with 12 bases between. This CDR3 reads CASSSPTEKLFF. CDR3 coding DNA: TGTGCCAGCAGCTCCCCCACCGAGAAGCTGTTTTTT.

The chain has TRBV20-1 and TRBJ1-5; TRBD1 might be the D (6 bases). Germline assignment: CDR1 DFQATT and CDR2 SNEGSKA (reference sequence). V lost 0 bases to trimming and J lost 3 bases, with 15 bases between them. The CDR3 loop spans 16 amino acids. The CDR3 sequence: CSARDHRGADNQPQHF. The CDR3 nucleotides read TGCAGTGCTAGAGACCACCGGGGGGCAGACAATCAGCCCCAGCATTTT.

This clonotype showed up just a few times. CDR3 region: CASRDPGGYGYTF. The CDR3 bases are TGCGCCAGCCGCGATCCAGGGGGCTATGGCTACACCTTC. The genes are TRBV5-1 and TRBJ1-2; 7 bases agree with TRBD1. CDR1 is SGHRS and CDR2 is YFSETQ in the germline V gene. V lost 7 bases to trimming and J lost 4 bases; unmatched junction nucleotides: 7. The CDR3 extends over 13 amino acids.

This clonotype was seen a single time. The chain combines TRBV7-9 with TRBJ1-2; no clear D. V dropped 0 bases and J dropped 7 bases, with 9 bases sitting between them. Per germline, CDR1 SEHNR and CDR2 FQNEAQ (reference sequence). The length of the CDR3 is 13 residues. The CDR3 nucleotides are TGTGCCAGCAGCTTAGCAGTAGGGATTGGCTACACCTTC. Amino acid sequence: CASSLAVGIGYTF.

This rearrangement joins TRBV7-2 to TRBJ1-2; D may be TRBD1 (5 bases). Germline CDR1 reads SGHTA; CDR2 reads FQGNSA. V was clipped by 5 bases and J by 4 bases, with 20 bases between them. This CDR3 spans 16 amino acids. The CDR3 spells CASSPSPISGAYGYTF. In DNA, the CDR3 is TGTGCCAGCAGCCCCTCACCTATTTCTGGGGCCTATGGCTACACCTTC.

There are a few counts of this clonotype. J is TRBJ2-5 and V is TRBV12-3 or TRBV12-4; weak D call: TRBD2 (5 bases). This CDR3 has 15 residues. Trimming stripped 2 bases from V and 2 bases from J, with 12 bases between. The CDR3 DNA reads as TGTGCCAGCAGTTTATCGTCAGCGGTTCAAGAGACCCAGTACTTC. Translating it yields CASSLSSAVQETQYF.

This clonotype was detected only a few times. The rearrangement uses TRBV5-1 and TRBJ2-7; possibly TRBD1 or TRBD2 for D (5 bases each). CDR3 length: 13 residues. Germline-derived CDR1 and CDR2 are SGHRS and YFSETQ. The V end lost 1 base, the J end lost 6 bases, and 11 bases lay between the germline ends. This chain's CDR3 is CASSLMVGGEQYF. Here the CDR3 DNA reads TGCGCCAGCAGCTTGATGGTTGGGGGCGAGCAGTACTTC.

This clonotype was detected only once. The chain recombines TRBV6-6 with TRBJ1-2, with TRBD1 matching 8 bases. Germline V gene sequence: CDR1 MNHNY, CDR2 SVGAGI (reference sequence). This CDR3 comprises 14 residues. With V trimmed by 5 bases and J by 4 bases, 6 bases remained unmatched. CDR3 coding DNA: TGTGCCAGCAGTCCAGGGGGCAACCCCTATGGCTACACCTTC. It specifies CASSPGGNPYGYTF.

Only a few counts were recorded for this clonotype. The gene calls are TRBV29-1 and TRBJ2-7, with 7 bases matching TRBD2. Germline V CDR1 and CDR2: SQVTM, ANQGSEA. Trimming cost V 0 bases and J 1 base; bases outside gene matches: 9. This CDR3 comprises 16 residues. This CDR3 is CSVEDRSASGSYEQYF. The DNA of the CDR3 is TGCAGCGTTGAAGATCGGTCGGCTAGCGGTTCCTACGAGCAGTACTTC.

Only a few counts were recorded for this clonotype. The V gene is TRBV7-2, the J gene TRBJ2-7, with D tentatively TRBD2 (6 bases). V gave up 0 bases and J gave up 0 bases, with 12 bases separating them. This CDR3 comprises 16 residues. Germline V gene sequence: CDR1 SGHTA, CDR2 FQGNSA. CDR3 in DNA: TGTGCCAGCAGCTTAGCTGGGGGACTCCTCTCCTACGAGCAGTACTTC. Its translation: CASSLAGGLLSYEQYF.

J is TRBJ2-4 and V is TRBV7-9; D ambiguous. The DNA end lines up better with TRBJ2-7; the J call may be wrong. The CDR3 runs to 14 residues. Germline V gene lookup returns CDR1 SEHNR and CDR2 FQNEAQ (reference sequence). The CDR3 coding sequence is TGTGCCAGCAGCTTTCAAGGGCTTAGGGACGAGCAGTACTTC. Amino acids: CASSFQGLRDEQYF.

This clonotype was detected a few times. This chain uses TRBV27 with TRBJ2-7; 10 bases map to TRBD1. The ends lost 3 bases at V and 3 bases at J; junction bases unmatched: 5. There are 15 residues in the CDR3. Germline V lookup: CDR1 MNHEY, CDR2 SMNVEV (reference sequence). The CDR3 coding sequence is TGTGCCAGCAGTTTGGGACAGGGGCTCGGCTACGAGCAGTACTTC. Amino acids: CASSLGQGLGYEQYF.

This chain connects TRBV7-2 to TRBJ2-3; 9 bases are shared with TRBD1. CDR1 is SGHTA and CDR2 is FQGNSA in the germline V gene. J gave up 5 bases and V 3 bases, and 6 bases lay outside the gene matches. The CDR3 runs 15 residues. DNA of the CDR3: TGTGCCAGCAGCTTCCGGGACAGGGAGAAAGATACGCAGTATTTT. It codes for CASSFRDREKDTQYF.

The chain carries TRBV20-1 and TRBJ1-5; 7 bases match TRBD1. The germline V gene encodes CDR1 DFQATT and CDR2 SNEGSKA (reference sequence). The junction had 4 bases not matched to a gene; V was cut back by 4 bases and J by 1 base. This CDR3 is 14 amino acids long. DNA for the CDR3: TGCAGTGCTACAGGGGGTGGAAGCAATCAGCCCCAGCATTTT. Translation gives CSATGGGSNQPQHF.

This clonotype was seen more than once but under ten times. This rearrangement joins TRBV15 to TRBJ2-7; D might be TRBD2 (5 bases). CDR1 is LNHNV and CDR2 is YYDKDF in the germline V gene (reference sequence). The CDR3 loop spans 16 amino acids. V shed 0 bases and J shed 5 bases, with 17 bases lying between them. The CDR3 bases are TGTGCCACCAGCAGAGAATTACCGGGAAACTTAAACGAGCAGTACTTC. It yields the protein CATSRELPGNLNEQYF.